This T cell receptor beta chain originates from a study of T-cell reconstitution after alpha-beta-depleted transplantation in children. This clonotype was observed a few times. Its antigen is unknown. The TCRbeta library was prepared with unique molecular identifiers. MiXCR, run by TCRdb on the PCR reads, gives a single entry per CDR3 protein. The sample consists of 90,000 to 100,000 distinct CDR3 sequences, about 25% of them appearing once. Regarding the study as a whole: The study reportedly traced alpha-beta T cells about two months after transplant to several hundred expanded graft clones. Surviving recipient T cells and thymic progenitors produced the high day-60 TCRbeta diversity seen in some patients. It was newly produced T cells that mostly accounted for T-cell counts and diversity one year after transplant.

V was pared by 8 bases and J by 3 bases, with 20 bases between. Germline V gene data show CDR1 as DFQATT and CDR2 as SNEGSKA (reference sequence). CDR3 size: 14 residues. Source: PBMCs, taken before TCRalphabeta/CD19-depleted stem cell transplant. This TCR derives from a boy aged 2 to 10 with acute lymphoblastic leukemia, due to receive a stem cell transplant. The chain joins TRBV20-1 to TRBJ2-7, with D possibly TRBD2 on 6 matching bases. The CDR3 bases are TGCAGTTCCACGAGCGTGGCGGAGGGCTACGAGCAGTACTTC. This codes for CSSTSVAEGYEQYF.